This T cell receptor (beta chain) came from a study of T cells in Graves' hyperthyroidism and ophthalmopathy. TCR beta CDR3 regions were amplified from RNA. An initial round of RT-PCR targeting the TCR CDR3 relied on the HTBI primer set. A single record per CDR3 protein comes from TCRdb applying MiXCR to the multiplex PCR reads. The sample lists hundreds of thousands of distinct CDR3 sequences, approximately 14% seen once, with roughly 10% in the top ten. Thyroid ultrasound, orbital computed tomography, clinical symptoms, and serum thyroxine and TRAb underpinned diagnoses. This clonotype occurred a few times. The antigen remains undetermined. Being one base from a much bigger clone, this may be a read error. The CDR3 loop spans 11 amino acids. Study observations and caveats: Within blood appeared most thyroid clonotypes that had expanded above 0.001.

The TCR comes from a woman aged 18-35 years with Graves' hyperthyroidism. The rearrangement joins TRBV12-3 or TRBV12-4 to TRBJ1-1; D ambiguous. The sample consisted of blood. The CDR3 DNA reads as TGTGCCAGCAGCTCAGACACTGGAGCTTTCTTT. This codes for CASSSDTGAFF.